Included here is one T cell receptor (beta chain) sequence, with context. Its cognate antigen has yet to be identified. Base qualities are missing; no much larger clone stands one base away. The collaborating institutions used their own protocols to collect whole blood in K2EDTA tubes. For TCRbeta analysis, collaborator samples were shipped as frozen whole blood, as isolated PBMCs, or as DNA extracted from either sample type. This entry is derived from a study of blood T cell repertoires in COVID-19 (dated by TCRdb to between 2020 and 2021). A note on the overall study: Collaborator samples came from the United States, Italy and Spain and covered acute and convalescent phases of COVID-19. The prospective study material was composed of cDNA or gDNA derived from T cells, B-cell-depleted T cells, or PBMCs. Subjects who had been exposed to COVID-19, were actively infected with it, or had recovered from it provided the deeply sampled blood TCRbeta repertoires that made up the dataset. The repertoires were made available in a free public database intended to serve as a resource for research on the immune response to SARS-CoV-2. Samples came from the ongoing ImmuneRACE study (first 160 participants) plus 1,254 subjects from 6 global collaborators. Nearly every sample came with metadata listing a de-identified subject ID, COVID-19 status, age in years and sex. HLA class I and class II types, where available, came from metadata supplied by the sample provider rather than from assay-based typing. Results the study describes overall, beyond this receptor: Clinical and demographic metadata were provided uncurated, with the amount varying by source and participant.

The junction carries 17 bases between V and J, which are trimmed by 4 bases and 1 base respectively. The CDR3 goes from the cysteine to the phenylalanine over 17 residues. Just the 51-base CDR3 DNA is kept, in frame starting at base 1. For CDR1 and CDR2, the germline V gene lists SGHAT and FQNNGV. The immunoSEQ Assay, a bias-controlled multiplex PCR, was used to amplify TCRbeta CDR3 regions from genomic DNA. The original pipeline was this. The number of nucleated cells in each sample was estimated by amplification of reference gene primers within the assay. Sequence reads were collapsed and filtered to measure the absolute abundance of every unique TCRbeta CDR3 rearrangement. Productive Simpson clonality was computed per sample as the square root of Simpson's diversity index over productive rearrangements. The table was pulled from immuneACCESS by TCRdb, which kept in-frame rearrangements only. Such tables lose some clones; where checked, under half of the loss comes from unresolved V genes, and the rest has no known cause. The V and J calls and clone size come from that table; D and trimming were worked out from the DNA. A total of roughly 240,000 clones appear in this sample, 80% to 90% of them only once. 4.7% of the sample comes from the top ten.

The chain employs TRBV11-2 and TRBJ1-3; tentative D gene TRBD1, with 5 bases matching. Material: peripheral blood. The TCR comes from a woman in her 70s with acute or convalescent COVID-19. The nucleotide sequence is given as TGTGCCAGCAGCTGGCTAGGCCAGGGCCTGTCTGGAAACACCATATATTTT. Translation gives CASSWLGQGLSGNTIYF.